This entry lists 3 T cell receptor beta chains sequenced from one sample in a study of vaccination and CD4 T cells after COVID-19. Sequencing of the DNA from cultured CD4+ T cells was carried out with the Oncomine TCR Beta short-read assay. TCRdb itself ran the PCR reads through MiXCR, one entry per CDR3 protein. The sample gives roughly 17,000 distinct CDR3 sequences, about a third of which show up once; more than 15% is in the top ten. Noted treatment: approximately nine-day PBMC culture with coronavirus spike peptide pools or control peptides (ViraFEST assay). Their antigens are not known. Source material: cultured CD4+ T cells from blood. These receptors all stem from a human donor with COVID-19.

This clonotype was detected only a few times. V is TRBV5-1 and J is TRBJ2-5; D is unresolved. V lost 4 bases, J lost 1 base, and 14 bases lay in between. The CDR3 has 15 residues. The V gene's germline CDR1 is SGHRS and CDR2 YFSETQ. In nucleotides, the CDR3 is TGCGCCAGCAGCCCCGTTAGTCCTATCCAAGAGACCCAGTACTTC. This sequence encodes CASSPVSPIQETQYF.

This clonotype was recorded a few times. This chain connects TRBV5-4 to TRBJ1-2, with 8 bases matching TRBD1. This CDR3 region has 13 residues. The J segment lost 4 bases and the V segment lost 4 bases, leaving 3 bases of the junction unmatched. The germline CDR1 and CDR2 sequences are SGHNT and YYREEE (reference sequence). The CDR3 sequence: CASSPGQAYGYTF. The CDR3 DNA is TGTGCCAGCAGCCCGGGACAGGCCTATGGCTACACCTTC.

V gene TRBV18 combines with J gene TRBJ1-2, with TRBD1 matching 8 bases. The V gene's germline CDR1 is KGHSH and CDR2 LQKENI. V was pared by 5 bases and J by 4 bases, with 12 bases of the junction left unmatched. The CDR3 contains 16 residues. The CDR3 sequence is CASSNGQGSLGYGYTF. The CDR3 DNA is TGTGCCAGCTCAAACGGACAGGGTTCCTTGGGCTATGGCTACACCTTC.